The T cell receptor (beta chain) described here comes from a study of breast tumors, draining lymph nodes, adjacent tissues. Using its own MiXCR run on the multiplex PCR reads, TCRdb lists one record per CDR3 protein. This table has around 140,000 distinct CDR3 sequences, about a fifth appearing once. Axillary draining lymph nodes of breast cancer patients supplied the node samples. The germline V and J ends were trimmed by 3 bases and 2 bases, with 11 bases remaining between them. CDR1 and CDR2 (germline): MDHEN, SYDVKM. The CDR3 runs to 15 residues. This clonotype was sampled from a female donor with breast cancer. Some clones in this sample may be carry-over from other donors' samples. Material for sequencing was axillary lymph node tissue. The chain couples TRBV28 to TRBJ1-5; D gene uncertain. The CDR3 sequence is CASSLGRWGNQPQHF. In DNA form, the CDR3 reads TGTGCCAGCAGTTTGGGTCGGTGGGGCAATCAGCCCCAGCATTTT. Based on the CDR3 plus reference TRBV28 and TRBJ1-5, the full variable domain is DVKVTQSSRYLVKRTGEKVFLECVQDMDHENMFWYRQDPGLGLRLIYFSYDVKMKEKGDIPEGYSVSREKKERFSLILESASTNQTSMYLCASSLGRWGNQPQHFGDGTRLSIL.